Sequencing of this TCR beta chain was carried out in a study of blood T cell repertoires in COVID-19. At the level of the study: The samples span acute and convalescent COVID-19 from the United States, Italy and Spain. The analysed material was cDNA or gDNA that came from T cells, B-cell-depleted T cells, or PBMCs.

CDR1 is SGDLS, CDR2 YYNGEE, per germline. The V end lost 0 bases, the J end lost 7 bases, and 14 bases lay between the germline ends. CDR3 length: 15 amino acids. The data were produced by immunoSEQ multiplex PCR, yet TCRdb's version contains in-frame clones alone and is incomplete. The sample includes a few hundred thousand clones, 86% of them seen just once. The sample comprised peripheral blood. The chain recombines TRBV9 with TRBJ2-1, with a possible D match to TRBD1 (6 bases). The TCR sequence derives from a man aged 40-49 years who had recovered from COVID-19. The CDR3: CASSVDVQGWNEQFF. The DNA for the CDR3 is TGTGCCAGCAGCGTAGATGTACAGGGTTGGAATGAGCAGTTCTTC.